The T cell receptor beta chain described here comes from a study of technical replicates of blood from several donors. TCRdb keeps only in-frame clones here, not all; method: immunoSEQ multiplex PCR. The sample holds tens of thousands of clones, around 92% seen once. The germline CDR1 and CDR2 sequences are SGHRS and YFSETQ. Trimming pared 7 bases from V and 10 bases from J, leaving 18 bases between. This CDR3 contains 14 residues. The chain couples TRBV5-1 to TRBJ1-6; maybe TRBD1 (5 bases). This receptor was obtained from a human donor in good health. The source material was T cells isolated from PBMCs. The CDR3 DNA follows: TGCGCCAGCCGGACCGGGAGCGGGGCATCACCCCTCCACTTT. This codes for CASRTGSGASPLHF.